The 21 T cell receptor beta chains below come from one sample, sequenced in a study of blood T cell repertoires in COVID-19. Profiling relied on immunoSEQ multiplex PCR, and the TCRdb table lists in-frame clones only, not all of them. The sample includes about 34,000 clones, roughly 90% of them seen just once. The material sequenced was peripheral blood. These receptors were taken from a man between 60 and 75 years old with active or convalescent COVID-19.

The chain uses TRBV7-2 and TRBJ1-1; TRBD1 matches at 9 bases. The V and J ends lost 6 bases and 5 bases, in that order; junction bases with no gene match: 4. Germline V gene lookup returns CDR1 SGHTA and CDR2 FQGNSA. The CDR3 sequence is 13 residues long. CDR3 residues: CASRWDRETEAFF. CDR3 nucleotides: TGTGCCAGCAGATGGGACAGGGAGACTGAAGCTTTCTTT.

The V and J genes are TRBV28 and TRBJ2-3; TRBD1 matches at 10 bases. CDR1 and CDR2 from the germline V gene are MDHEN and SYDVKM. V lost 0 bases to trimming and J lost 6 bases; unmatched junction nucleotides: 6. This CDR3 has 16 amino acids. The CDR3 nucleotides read TGTGCCAGCAGTTTATGGGGGACAGGGGCCGGGGATACGCAGTATTTT. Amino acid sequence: CASSLWGTGAGDTQYF.

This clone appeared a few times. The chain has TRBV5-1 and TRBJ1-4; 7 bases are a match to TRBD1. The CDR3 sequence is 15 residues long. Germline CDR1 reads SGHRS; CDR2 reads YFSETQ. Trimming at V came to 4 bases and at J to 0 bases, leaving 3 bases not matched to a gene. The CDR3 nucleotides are TGCGCCAGCAGCCCAGGACAGGCAACTAATGAAAAACTGTTTTTT. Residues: CASSPGQATNEKLFF.

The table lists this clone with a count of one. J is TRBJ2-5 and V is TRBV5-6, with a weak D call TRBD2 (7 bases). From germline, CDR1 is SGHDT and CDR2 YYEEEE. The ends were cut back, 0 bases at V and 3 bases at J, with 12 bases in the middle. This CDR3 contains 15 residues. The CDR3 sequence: CASSLEGGIEETQYF. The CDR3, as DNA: TGTGCCAGCAGCTTGGAGGGGGGGATAGAAGAGACCCAGTACTTC.

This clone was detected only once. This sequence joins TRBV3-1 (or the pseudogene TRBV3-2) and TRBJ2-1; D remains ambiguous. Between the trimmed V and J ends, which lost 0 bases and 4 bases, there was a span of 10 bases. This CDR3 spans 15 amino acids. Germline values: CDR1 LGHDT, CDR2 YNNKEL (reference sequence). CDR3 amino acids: CASSQDRLDYNEQFF. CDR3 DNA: TGTGCCAGCAGCCAAGACAGGCTCGATTACAATGAGCAGTTCTTC.

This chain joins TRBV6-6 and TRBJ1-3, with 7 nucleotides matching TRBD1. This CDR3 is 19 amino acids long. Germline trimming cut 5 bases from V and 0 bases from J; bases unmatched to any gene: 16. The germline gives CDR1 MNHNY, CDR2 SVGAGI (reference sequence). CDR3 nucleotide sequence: TGTGCCAGCAGTCCCCGGGACAGCTATTTTAGCTCCTCTGGAAACACCATATATTTT. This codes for CASSPRDSYFSSSGNTIYF.

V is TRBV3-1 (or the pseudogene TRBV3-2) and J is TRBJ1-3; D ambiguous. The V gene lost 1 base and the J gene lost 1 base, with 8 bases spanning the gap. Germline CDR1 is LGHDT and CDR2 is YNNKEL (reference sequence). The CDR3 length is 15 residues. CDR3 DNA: TGTGCCAGCAGCCAAGGGTCGGTTTCTGGAAACACCATATATTTT. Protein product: CASSQGSVSGNTIYF.

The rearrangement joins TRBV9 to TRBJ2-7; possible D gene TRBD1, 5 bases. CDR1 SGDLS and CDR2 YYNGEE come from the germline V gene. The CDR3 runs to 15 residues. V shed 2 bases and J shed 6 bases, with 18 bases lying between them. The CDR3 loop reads CASSVRPTVPGEQYF. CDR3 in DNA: TGTGCCAGCAGCGTCCGACCGACAGTCCCTGGCGAGCAGTACTTC.

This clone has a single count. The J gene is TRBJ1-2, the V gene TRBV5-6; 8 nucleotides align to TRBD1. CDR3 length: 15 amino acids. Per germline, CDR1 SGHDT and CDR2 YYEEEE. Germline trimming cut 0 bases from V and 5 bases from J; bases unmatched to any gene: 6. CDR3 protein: CASSLDGQGMYGYTF. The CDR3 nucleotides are TGTGCCAGCAGCTTGGACGGACAGGGAATGTATGGCTACACCTTC.

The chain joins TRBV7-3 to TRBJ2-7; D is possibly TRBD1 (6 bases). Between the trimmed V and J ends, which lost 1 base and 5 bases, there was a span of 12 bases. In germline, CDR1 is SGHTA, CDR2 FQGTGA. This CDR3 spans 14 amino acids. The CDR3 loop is CASSLIGQSNEQYF. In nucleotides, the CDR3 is TGTGCCAGCAGCTTAATTGGACAGTCCAACGAGCAGTACTTC.

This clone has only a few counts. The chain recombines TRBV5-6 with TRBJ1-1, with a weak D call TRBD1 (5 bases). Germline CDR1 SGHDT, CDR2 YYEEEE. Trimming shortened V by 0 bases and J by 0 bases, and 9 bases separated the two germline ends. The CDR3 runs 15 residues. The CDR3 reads CASSLAQDLNTEAFF. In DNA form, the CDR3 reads TGTGCCAGCAGCTTGGCACAGGACCTGAACACTGAAGCTTTCTTT. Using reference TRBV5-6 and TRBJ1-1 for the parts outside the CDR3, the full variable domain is DAGVTQSPTHLIKTRGQQVTLRCSPKSGHDTVSWYQQALGQGPQFIFQYYEEEERQRGNFPDRFSGHQFPNYSSELNVNALLLGDSALYLCASSLAQDLNTEAFFGQGTRLTVV.

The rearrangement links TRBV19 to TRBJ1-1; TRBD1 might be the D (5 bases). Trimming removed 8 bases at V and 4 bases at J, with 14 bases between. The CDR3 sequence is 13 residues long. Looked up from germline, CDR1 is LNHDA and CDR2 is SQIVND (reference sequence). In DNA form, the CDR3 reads TGTGCCAGTGCCGGCAGGGAGGGCACTGAAGCTTTCTTT. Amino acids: CASAGREGTEAFF.

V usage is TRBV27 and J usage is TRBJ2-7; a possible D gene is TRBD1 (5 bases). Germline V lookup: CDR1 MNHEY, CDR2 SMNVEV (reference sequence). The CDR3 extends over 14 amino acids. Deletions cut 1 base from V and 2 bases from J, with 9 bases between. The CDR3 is CASSLWAGPYEQYF. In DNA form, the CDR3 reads TGTGCCAGCAGTTTATGGGCAGGGCCCTACGAGCAGTACTTC.

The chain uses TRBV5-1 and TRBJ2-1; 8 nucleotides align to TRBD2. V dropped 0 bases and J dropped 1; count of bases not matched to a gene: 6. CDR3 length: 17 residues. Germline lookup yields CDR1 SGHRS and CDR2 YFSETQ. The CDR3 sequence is CASSLAPTSGSYNEQFF. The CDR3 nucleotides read TGCGCCAGCAGCTTGGCACCTACTAGCGGATCCTACAATGAGCAGTTCTTC.

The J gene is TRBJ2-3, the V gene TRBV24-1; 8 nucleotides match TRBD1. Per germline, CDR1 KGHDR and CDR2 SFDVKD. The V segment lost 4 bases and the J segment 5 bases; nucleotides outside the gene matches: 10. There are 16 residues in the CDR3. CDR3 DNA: TGTGCCACCAGTGAGTCCGGGACAGGAGACGGAGATACGCAGTATTTT. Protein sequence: CATSESGTGDGDTQYF.

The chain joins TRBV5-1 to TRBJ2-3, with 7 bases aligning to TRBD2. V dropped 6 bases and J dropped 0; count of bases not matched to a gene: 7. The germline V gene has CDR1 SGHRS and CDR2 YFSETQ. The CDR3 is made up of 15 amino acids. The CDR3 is CASTHSGASTDTQYF. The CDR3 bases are TGCGCCAGCACCCACAGCGGGGCTAGCACAGATACGCAGTATTTT.

CDR3 sequence (DNA): TGTGCCAGCAGCCTCGCTCCAGGGAGGGCCTATGGCTACACCTTC. Translation gives CASSLAPGRAYGYTF. The chain combines TRBV27 with TRBJ1-2; possible D gene TRBD1, 5 bases. The CDR3 length is 15 residues. The germline V gene has CDR1 MNHEY and CDR2 SMNVEV (reference sequence). V was clipped by 6 bases and J by 4 bases, with 18 bases between them.

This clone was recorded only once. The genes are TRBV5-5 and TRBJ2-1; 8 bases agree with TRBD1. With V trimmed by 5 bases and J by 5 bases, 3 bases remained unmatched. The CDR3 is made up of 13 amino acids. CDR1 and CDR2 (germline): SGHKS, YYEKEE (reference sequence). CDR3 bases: TGTGCCAGCAGGGGACAGGCGAACAATGAGCAGTTCTTC. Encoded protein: CASRGQANNEQFF.

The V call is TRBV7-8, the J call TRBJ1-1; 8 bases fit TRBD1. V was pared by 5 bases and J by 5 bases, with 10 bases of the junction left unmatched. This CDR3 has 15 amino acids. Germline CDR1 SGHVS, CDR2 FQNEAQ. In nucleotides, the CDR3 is TGTGCCAGCAGCCCGACCCGGGACAGGCGAACTGAAGCTTTCTTT. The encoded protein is CASSPTRDRRTEAFF.

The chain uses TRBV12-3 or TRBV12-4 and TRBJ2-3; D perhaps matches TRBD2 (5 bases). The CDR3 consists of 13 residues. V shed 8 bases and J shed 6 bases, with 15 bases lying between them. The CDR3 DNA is TGTGCCAGCCGGACTGCTCCTTGGGATACGCAGTATTTT. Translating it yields CASRTAPWDTQYF.

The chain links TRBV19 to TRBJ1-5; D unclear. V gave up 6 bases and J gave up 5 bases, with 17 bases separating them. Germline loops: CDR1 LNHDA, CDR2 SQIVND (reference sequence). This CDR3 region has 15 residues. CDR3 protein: CASSPFDTGYQPQHF. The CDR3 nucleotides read TGTGCCAGTAGCCCCTTCGACACTGGCTATCAGCCCCAGCATTTT. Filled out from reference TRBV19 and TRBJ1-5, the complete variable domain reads DGGITQSPKYLFRKEGQNVTLSCEQNLNHDAMYWYRQDPGQGLRLIYYSQIVNDFQKGDIAEGYSVSREKKESFPLTVTSAQKNPTAFYLCASSPFDTGYQPQHFGDGTRLSIL.